The clone carrying this TCR beta chain was seen a few times. Looked up from germline, CDR1 is SQVTM and CDR2 is ANQGSEA. V lost 5 bases and J lost 0, with 5 bases in between. This CDR3 region has 11 residues. Measured with immunoSEQ multiplex PCR; TCRdb has only the in-frame clones, and not every one. Of hundreds of thousands of clones listed, approximately 88% are singletons. The data stem from a study of blood T cell repertoires in COVID-19. The sequence was obtained from a woman in her forties or fifties with active or convalescent COVID-19. The chain is built from TRBV29-1 and TRBJ2-7; unclear D gene. What was sequenced was peripheral blood. The CDR3 protein is CSVINSYEQYF. In DNA, the CDR3 is TGCAGCGTTATAAACTCCTACGAGCAGTACTTC.